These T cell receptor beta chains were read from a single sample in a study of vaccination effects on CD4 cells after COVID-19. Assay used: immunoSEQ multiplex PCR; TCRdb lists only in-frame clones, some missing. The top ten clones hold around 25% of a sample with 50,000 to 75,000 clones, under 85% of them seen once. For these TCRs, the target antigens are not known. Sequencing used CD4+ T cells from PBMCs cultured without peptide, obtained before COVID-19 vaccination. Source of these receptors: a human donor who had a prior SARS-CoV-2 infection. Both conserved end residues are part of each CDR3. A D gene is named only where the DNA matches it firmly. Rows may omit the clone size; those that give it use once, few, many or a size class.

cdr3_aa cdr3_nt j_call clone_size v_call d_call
CAWSVQVNTGELFF TGTGCCTGGAGTGTACAGGTTAACACCGGGGAGCTGTTTTTT TRBJ2-2 - TRBV30 -
CASSPRAGALYEQYF TGTGCCAGCAGCCCCCGAGCGGGAGCCCTCTACGAGCAGTACTTC TRBJ2-7 - TRBV9 TRBD2
CASSIEVRGSEQYF TGTGCCAGTAGTATTGAAGTCAGGGGTTCCGAGCAGTACTTC TRBJ2-7 few TRBV19 -
CASSRGGDSEKLFF TGTGCCAGCAGCCGAGGGGGCGACAGTGAAAAACTGTTTTTT TRBJ1-4 few TRBV7-9 TRBD1
CASSYSPEWAFGYTF TGTGCCAGCAGTTACTCACCGGAATGGGCATTTGGCTACACCTTC TRBJ1-2 - TRBV6-5 -
CASRWEGETQYF TGTGCCAGCAGGTGGGAGGGGGAGACCCAGTACTTC TRBJ2-5 - TRBV7-2 TRBD2
CASSTPTAVNTEAFF TGTGCCAGCAGCACTCCGACGGCAGTGAACACTGAAGCTTTCTTT TRBJ1-1 few TRBV4-2 -
CASNRDLGDTQYF TGTGCCAGCAACAGGGATTTAGGGGATACGCAGTATTTT TRBJ2-3 - TRBV2 -
CASTLDPGNGANVLTF TGCGCCAGCACCCTTGACCCCGGGAACGGGGCCAACGTCCTGACTTTC TRBJ2-6 - TRBV5-1 -
CSVELGGGETQYF TGCAGCGTTGAATTGGGCGGGGGAGAGACCCAGTACTTC TRBJ2-5 - TRBV29-1 TRBD2
CASSLSTDSSGNTIYF TGTGCCAGCAGCTTATCGACGGATAGCTCTGGAAACACCATATATTTT TRBJ1-3 - TRBV9 -
CASSYKHLGGVEQFF TGTGCCAGCAGTTACAAACACTTGGGCGGGGTAGAGCAGTTCTTC TRBJ2-1 - TRBV6-2/TRBV6-3 -
CASGGLGYTF TGTGCCAGTGGAGGGTTGGGCTACACCTTC TRBJ1-2 few TRBV19 -